These 13 T cell receptor beta chains were sequenced from one sample in a study of identical twins. From the 5' RACE reads, TCRdb called clonotypes with MiXCR, one entry per CDR3 protein. The data show 1.5 million or so distinct CDR3 sequences, under 35% seen once. Sequenced: cord blood. All receptors derive from a newborn girl in good health.

This clonotype has only a few counts. V usage is TRBV7-8 and J usage is TRBJ2-4; perhaps TRBD2 as D (6 bases). V lost 0 bases, J lost 4 bases, and 13 bases lay in between. Germline V gene sequence: CDR1 SGHVS, CDR2 FQNEAQ. CDR3 length equals 16 residues. The CDR3 protein is CASSLARGIGKNIQYF. The CDR3 coding sequence is TGTGCCAGCAGCTTAGCGCGCGGGATAGGTAAAAACATTCAGTACTTC.

This chain connects TRBV20-1 to TRBJ1-1; TRBD1 aligns across 9 bases. Per germline, CDR1 DFQATT and CDR2 SNEGSKA (reference sequence). The CDR3 runs 17 residues. V lost 1 base, J lost 0 bases, and 9 bases stayed unmatched. CDR3 sequence: CSARVSDRGFLNTEAFF. The CDR3 nucleotides read TGCAGTGCTAGAGTATCGGACAGGGGCTTCCTGAACACTGAAGCTTTCTTT.

This clonotype was seen only a few times. J is TRBJ2-1 and V is TRBV20-1; 11 positions match TRBD2. With 4 bases clipped from V and 14 bases from J, the junction kept 10 bases outside the gene matches. This CDR3 has 13 residues. Germline V lookup: CDR1 DFQATT, CDR2 SNEGSKA (reference sequence). The DNA of the CDR3 is TGCAGTGCTAAGGAGGGGACTAGCGGCGGGGAGTTCTTC. This codes for CSAKEGTSGGEFF.

V and J are TRBV5-4 and TRBJ1-2; D gene uncertain. Germline CDR1 SGHNT, CDR2 YYREEE (reference sequence). The CDR3 length is 16 residues. The germline V and J ends were trimmed by 0 bases and 0 bases, with 12 bases remaining between them. CDR3 loop: CASSLGQRAANYGYTF. In DNA form, the CDR3 reads TGTGCCAGCAGCTTGGGACAAAGGGCCGCTAACTATGGCTACACCTTC.

A single count supports this clonotype. The genes are TRBV6-2 or TRBV6-3 and TRBJ2-4; D is ambiguous. The closer fit of TRBJ2-5 to the DNA end suggests the J call may be wrong. The CDR3 covers 14 residues. The V gene's germline CDR1 is MNHEY and CDR2 SVGEGT. The CDR3 is CASSRAPLQETQYF. In DNA form, the CDR3 reads TGTGCCAGCAGTCGAGCGCCTCTACAAGAGACCCAGTACTTC.

V is TRBV7-2 and J is TRBJ2-7; weak D call: TRBD2 (5 bases). Trimming shortened V by 0 bases and J by 2 bases, and 8 bases separated the two germline ends. The CDR3 totals 14 residues. CDR1 and CDR2 from the germline V gene are SGHTA and FQGNSA. The CDR3 bases are TGTACCAGCAGCTTAGCGGGAGACCCCTACGAGCAGTACTTC. Protein product: CTSSLAGDPYEQYF. Together with reference TRBV7-2 and TRBJ2-7, the CDR3 gives the full variable domain: GAGVSQSPSNKVTEKGKDVELRCDPISGHTALYWYRQSLGQGLEFLIYFQGNSAPDKSGLPSDRFSAERTGGSVSTLTIQRTQQEDSAVYLCTSSLAGDPYEQYFGPGTRLTVT.

This clonotype was recorded a few times. The chain links TRBV29-1 to TRBJ1-2, with 10 bases aligning to TRBD1. With V trimmed by 7 bases and J by 4 bases, 6 bases remained unmatched. This CDR3 is 13 amino acids long. Germline CDR1 reads SQVTM; CDR2 reads ANQGSEA. The CDR3 DNA is TGCAGCGCCGGGACAGGGGTAGGCTATGGCTACACCTTC. Its protein product is CSAGTGVGYGYTF.

The chain uses TRBV28 and TRBJ2-7, with 8 nucleotides matching TRBD1. In germline, CDR1 is MDHEN, CDR2 SYDVKM. Germline trimming cut 2 bases from V and 4 bases from J; bases unmatched to any gene: 4. The CDR3 runs 14 residues. CDR3 nucleotide sequence: TGTGCCAGCAGTTTAGGGGACAGGTTTTACGAGCAGTACTTC. This codes for CASSLGDRFYEQYF.

This clonotype was recorded a few times. The chain has TRBV6-5 and TRBJ2-3; 8 bases fit TRBD2. From germline, CDR1 is MNHEY and CDR2 SVGAGI. The CDR3 is made up of 17 amino acids. V shed 4 bases, J shed 4 bases, and the junction held 13 bases outside the gene matches. The DNA of the CDR3 is TGTGCCAGCAGTTTTAGCGGGAACCTCATTTTTTCAGATACGCAGTATTTT. This translates into CASSFSGNLIFSDTQYF.

This clonotype came up a few times. The V and J genes are TRBV14 and TRBJ2-5; weak D call: TRBD1 (6 bases). The J call may be wrong; the DNA end is better matched by TRBJ2-7. This CDR3 has 16 residues. The germline V gene has CDR1 SGHDN and CDR2 FVKESK. CDR3 nucleotide sequence: TGTGCCAGCAGCCAAGAAGGTCTGGGGGCCTGGAACGAGCAGTACTTC. It translates to CASSQEGLGAWNEQYF.

Written as DNA, the CDR3 is TGCGCCAGCAGCTTCACAGCGGAGAGCTCCTACAATGAGCAGTACTTC. This codes for CASSFTAESSYNEQYF. This chain connects TRBV5-1 to TRBJ2-1, with D perhaps TRBD2 (5 bases). The J call may be mistaken, given a closer DNA end match to TRBJ2-7. The CDR3 is made up of 16 amino acids. Germline V gene lookup returns CDR1 SGHRS and CDR2 YFSETQ.

This clonotype appeared a few times. A much larger clone differs by one base, so this may be a read error. The gene calls are TRBV20-1 and TRBJ2-1; weak D call: TRBD2 (6 bases). The CDR3 sequence is 14 residues long. The germline V gene encodes CDR1 DFQATT and CDR2 SNEGSKA (reference sequence). The ends were cut back, 0 bases at V and 2 bases at J, with 8 bases in the middle. CDR3 loop: CSARERGPYNEQFF. The DNA for the CDR3 is TGCAGTGCTAGAGAGCGGGGCCCCTACAATGAGCAGTTCTTC.

This clonotype was seen only a few times. The chain links TRBV20-1 to TRBJ2-1; 8 nucleotides match TRBD1. With V trimmed by 2 bases and J by 6 bases, 15 bases remained unmatched. This CDR3 spans 17 amino acids. Germline assignment: CDR1 DFQATT and CDR2 SNEGSKA (reference sequence). The CDR3: CSARWDRPLLQTNEQFF. CDR3 coding DNA: TGCAGTGCTAGATGGGACAGGCCTTTATTGCAAACCAATGAGCAGTTCTTC.